Shown below are 29 T cell receptor delta chains from a single sample sequenced in a study of Vδ1+ human thymocytes. Overall study results and limits: In the thymus, TRG and TRD repertoires looked highly polyclonal with Gaussian CDR3 lengths.

Extracted RNA was reverse transcribed into cDNA. The CDR3 regions were amplified by multiplex PCR from V-gene primers to a constant-region primer. TCRdb re-called clones from the multiplex PCR reads via CATT. Among more than 50,000 delta-chain clones listed, roughly 16% were seen once. Their target antigens are unknown. What was sequenced was Vdelta1+ gamma-delta thymocytes from the thymus. The subset is: FACS-sorted CD3+ TCRalphabeta- TCRVdelta1+ TCRVdelta2- thymocytes. Receptor source: a girl under three years old who had congenital heart surgery.

The rearrangement links TRDV1 to TRDJ1, with TRDD3 identical over 11 bases. The CDR3 is 18 amino acids. The trim removed 1 base at V and 3 bases at J, leaving 10 bases unmatched. Germline-derived CDR1 and CDR2 are TSWWSYY and QGS. CDR3 in amino acids: CALGERGRLGDSADKLIF. The CDR3 DNA is TGTGCTCTTGGGGAACGGGGTCGACTGGGGGATAGTGCCGATAAACTCATCTTT.

This clone was seen a few times. The genes are TRDV1 and TRDJ1; the D gene is possibly TRDD3 (5 bases). The CDR3 contains 20 residues. Trimming cost V 5 bases and J 6 bases, with 34 bases left between them. Looked up from germline, CDR1 is TSWWSYY and CDR2 is QGS. The CDR3 spells CALGNSGGSEERDSPYKLIF. CDR3 nucleotides: TGTGCTCTTGGGAACTCCGGGGGTTCTGAGGAGCGGGATTCGCCTTATAAACTCATCTTT.

The chain is built from TRDV1 and TRDJ1, with TRDD2 as a possible D gene (5 bases). The germline V and J ends were trimmed by 6 bases and 2 bases, with 19 bases remaining between them. The CDR3 loop spans 16 amino acids. Germline V gene lookup returns CDR1 TSWWSYY and CDR2 QGS. In DNA form, the CDR3 reads TGTGCTCTTGGCGGGCTTCCCCAGCGGCGGACCGATAAACTCATCTTT. This encodes CALGGLPQRRTDKLIF.

This clone was recorded a few times. The V and J genes are TRDV1 and TRDJ1; TRDD3 matches 10 bases. CDR3 length: 20 residues. Trimming cost V 2 bases and J 9 bases; bases outside gene matches: 24. Per the germline V gene, CDR1 is TSWWSYY and CDR2 is QGS. The chain's CDR3 is CALGEGIPSKTLFGGYQLIF. The CDR3 DNA is TGTGCTCTTGGGGAAGGTATTCCTTCGAAGACATTATTTGGGGGATACCAACTCATCTTT.

V is TRDV1 and J is TRDJ1; TRDD3 might be the D (6 bases). From germline, CDR1 is TSWWSYY and CDR2 QGS. The CDR3 totals 18 residues. V lost 3 bases, J lost 0 bases, and 20 bases lay in between. This CDR3 is CALGDRSLWGLNTDKLIF. CDR3 in DNA: TGTGCTCTTGGGGATCGGAGCTTATGGGGGCTTAACACCGATAAACTCATCTTT.

This sequence joins TRDV1 and TRDJ1, with 10 bases fitting TRDD3. The CDR3 is 22 residues long. With V trimmed by 1 base and J by 0 bases, 20 bases remained unmatched. Germline-derived CDR1 and CDR2 are TSWWSYY and QGS. In DNA, the CDR3 is TGTGCTCTTGGGGAACCGACATTCCTGATACTGGGGGATCGGGCCCACACCGATAAACTCATCTTT. It codes for CALGEPTFLILGDRAHTDKLIF.

To note about this clone: This may come from a read error, since a much larger clone is one base off. J is TRDJ1 and V is TRDV2; 7 bases line up with TRDD2. The CDR3 spans 14 residues. The germline V gene encodes CDR1 GEAIGNYY and CDR2 EKD. The J segment lost 11 bases and the V segment lost 0 bases, leaving 11 bases of the junction unmatched. The chain's CDR3 is CACDTVPTKAGLIF. DNA of the CDR3: TGTGCCTGTGACACCGTTCCTACGAAGGCTGGGCTCATCTTT.

This clone was detected a few times. The V and J genes are TRDV2 and TRDJ1; TRDD3 matches at 12 bases. Germline lookup yields CDR1 GEAIGNYY and CDR2 EKD. CDR3 length: 17 amino acids. V was pared by 1 base and J by 11 bases, with 16 bases of the junction left unmatched. DNA of the CDR3: TGTGCCTGTGACACTCTTGACTGGGGGATACCCGGCATAATGCTCATCTTT. Protein sequence: CACDTLDWGIPGIMLIF.

The chain recombines TRDV1 with TRDJ1; 8 nucleotides match TRDD2. The length of the CDR3 is 22 residues. The V and J ends lost 6 bases and 0 bases, in that order; junction bases with no gene match: 27. Germline loops: CDR1 TSWWSYY, CDR2 QGS. The CDR3 here is CALGENCKCFLRRESYTDKLIF. CDR3 bases: TGTGCTCTTGGAGAAAACTGCAAATGCTTCCTACGAAGAGAGTCATACACCGATAAACTCATCTTT.

This chain links TRDV1 with TRDJ1; 10 bases are shared with TRDD3. This CDR3 comprises 18 residues. In germline, CDR1 is TSWWSYY, CDR2 QGS. With 6 bases clipped from V and 0 bases from J, the junction kept 13 bases outside the gene matches. The CDR3 sequence: CALGRSLGDTVYTDKLIF. As DNA, the CDR3 is TGTGCTCTTGGACGAAGTTTGGGGGATACTGTGTACACCGATAAACTCATCTTT.

This chain joins TRDV1 and TRDJ1, with 13 bases matching TRDD3. This CDR3 is 29 amino acids long. The germline V gene has CDR1 TSWWSYY and CDR2 QGS. V lost 0 bases to trimming and J lost 0 bases; unmatched junction nucleotides: 37. The CDR3 DNA is TGTGCTCTTGGGGAACTAGGACGCCTCCGCTACGGCATACTGGGGGATACGCGTAAGGGCAGAACGTACACCGATAAACTCATCTTT. This translates into CALGELGRLRYGILGDTRKGRTYTDKLIF.

The chain combines TRDV1 with TRDJ1; 8 bases line up with TRDD3. Looked up from germline, CDR1 is TSWWSYY and CDR2 is QGS. With V trimmed by 1 base and J by 0 bases, 22 bases remained unmatched. This CDR3 is built from 22 residues. The CDR3 sequence: CALGEPVRAAGYAPPYTDKLIF. The DNA of the CDR3 is TGTGCTCTTGGGGAACCCGTCCGAGCGGCGGGATACGCTCCCCCTTACACCGATAAACTCATCTTT.

This clone was counted a few times. The rearrangement links TRDV1 to TRDJ1; TRDD3 aligns across 10 bases. The J segment lost 2 bases and the V segment lost 0 bases, leaving 15 bases of the junction unmatched. This CDR3 region has 20 residues. Germline values: CDR1 TSWWSYY, CDR2 QGS. The CDR3 sequence: CALGELQPRYRGIRTDKLIF. The CDR3 nucleotides are TGTGCTCTTGGGGAACTCCAGCCTAGGTACCGGGGGATACGGACCGATAAACTCATCTTT.

The chain combines TRDV1 with TRDJ1, with 10 bases identical to TRDD3. The CDR3 runs 21 residues. V lost 3 bases, J lost 4 bases, and 23 bases stayed unmatched. CDR1 and CDR2 (germline): TSWWSYY, QGS. The CDR3 protein is CALGDPVLGDPGPCGGDKLIF. In DNA form, the CDR3 reads TGTGCTCTTGGGGATCCAGTACTGGGGGATCCAGGGCCTTGCGGGGGCGATAAACTCATCTTT.

The chain is built from TRDV1 and TRDJ1; weak D call: TRDD3 (5 bases). Per germline, CDR1 TSWWSYY and CDR2 QGS. This CDR3 has 13 residues. The V end lost 7 bases, the J end lost 7 bases, and 16 bases lay between the germline ends. CDR3 sequence: CALALIGDSKLIF. The DNA for the CDR3 is TGTGCTCTTGCCCTGATTGGGGACTCTAAACTCATCTTT.

The gene calls are TRDV2 and TRDJ1, with D unclear. The CDR3 length is 18 residues. Germline V gives CDR1 GEAIGNYY, CDR2 EKD. V lost 6 bases and J 0 bases, leaving 25 bases between the germline ends. Here the CDR3 reads CACPNPDGLWAHTDKLIF. In DNA, the CDR3 is TGTGCCTGTCCTAATCCTGACGGTTTATGGGCCCACACCGATAAACTCATCTTT.

This clone has more than one count but fewer than ten. The chain combines TRDV1 with TRDJ1, with 9 bases matching TRDD3. The junction had 10 bases not matched to a gene; V was cut back by 0 bases and J by 5 bases. The CDR3 is 17 residues long. Germline CDR1 and CDR2: TSWWSYY and QGS. This CDR3 is CALGELLYWGKIDKLIF. For the CDR3, the DNA is TGTGCTCTTGGGGAACTCCTTTACTGGGGGAAAATTGATAAACTCATCTTT.

This clone was seen a few times. The same CDR3 is also encoded by other DNA sequences in this sample. The chain links TRDV1 to TRDJ1; D unclear. CDR3 length: 15 amino acids. V dropped 0 bases and J dropped 0 bases, with 8 bases sitting between them. Germline values: CDR1 TSWWSYY, CDR2 QGS. CDR3 amino acids: CALGELLAYTDKLIF. As DNA, the CDR3 is TGTGCTCTTGGGGAACTCTTGGCCTACACCGATAAACTCATCTTT.

This clone was recorded a few times. This rearrangement joins TRDV1 to TRDJ1; TRDD3 aligns across 7 bases. The CDR3 has 20 residues. V was pared by 4 bases and J by 1 base, with 21 bases of the junction left unmatched. Germline V gene data show CDR1 as TSWWSYY and CDR2 as QGS. The CDR3 DNA is TGTGCTCTTGGGGTCCCACAACTGGGGCCGCGCCTAATTACCACCGATAAACTCATCTTT. The encoded protein is CALGVPQLGPRLITTDKLIF.

This clone is labeled medium-sized (0.01 to 0.1%). The chain carries TRDV2 and TRDJ1; D is ambiguous. The CDR3 loop spans 10 amino acids. Germline assignment: CDR1 GEAIGNYY and CDR2 EKD. The DNA of the CDR3 is TGTGCTATGGGAACCGATAAACTCATCTTT. Its translation is CAMGTDKLIF.

On this clone itself: This may be a read error: a much more frequent sequence differs by one nucleotide. This rearrangement joins TRDV2 to TRDJ1; D not resolved. The germline CDR1 and CDR2 sequences are GEAIGNYY and EKD. V gave up 9 bases and J gave up 4 bases, with 8 bases separating them. The CDR3 contains 10 residues. The CDR3 here is CAGVDDKLIF. The CDR3 region has the DNA TGTGCCGGTGTCGACGATAAACTCATCTTT.

The chain links TRDV1 to TRDJ1; TRDD3 aligns across 7 bases. The CDR3 is 19 amino acids. The germline CDR1 and CDR2 sequences are TSWWSYY and QGS. Germline trimming cut 5 bases from V and 1 base from J; bases unmatched to any gene: 19. The DNA for the CDR3 is TGTGCTCTTGGGAAGGGCGGCATCCTAGGCTGGGGGCCCACCGATAAACTCATCTTT. It is translated as CALGKGGILGWGPTDKLIF.

Comments on this clone: A read error may account for a junction end that differs from germline. This sample also contains other DNA sequences that code for the same CDR3. The genes are TRAV29/DV5 and TRDJ1, with 9 bases lining up with TRDD3. Germline V gene sequence: CDR1 NSMFDY, CDR2 ISSIKDK. CDR3 length equals 18 residues. The CDR3 coding sequence is TGTGCAGTAAGCGCGGGACTATGCTGGGGGATGTACGCCGATAAACTCATCTTT. Amino acids: CAVSAGLCWGMYADKLIF.

The chain recombines TRDV1 with TRDJ1, with TRDD3 as a possible D gene (10 bases). The germline V gene encodes CDR1 TSWWSYY and CDR2 QGS. V lost 8 bases and J 2 bases, leaving 30 bases between the germline ends. CDR3 size: 19 residues. The CDR3 sequence is CALFRPSYVQLGDTDKLIF. Here the CDR3 DNA reads TGTGCTCTTTTTCGGCCTTCCTACGTGCAACTGGGGGATACCGATAAACTCATCTTT.

The chain has TRDV1 and TRDJ1; the match to TRDD3 covers 12 bases. The trim removed 0 bases at V and 0 bases at J, leaving 26 bases unmatched. The CDR3 spans 25 residues. Germline V gene sequence: CDR1 TSWWSYY, CDR2 QGS. The CDR3 DNA reads TGTGCTCTTGGGGAACTTGGGGTCCTAGCCCGTACTGGGGGATACTCCTACCAGTACACCGATAAACTCATCTTT. Protein sequence: CALGELGVLARTGGYSYQYTDKLIF.

The chain recombines TRDV1 with TRDJ1; the D is unclear. The CDR3 is 14 amino acids. Trimming cost V 2 bases and J 0 bases, with 7 bases left between them. Germline V CDR1 and CDR2: TSWWSYY, QGS. For the CDR3, the DNA is TGTGCTCTTGGGGAAGGTATGGACACCGATAAACTCATCTTT. Protein: CALGEGMDTDKLIF.

This clone came up a few times. This chain links TRDV1 with TRDJ1; 8 nucleotides align to TRDD2. CDR3 length: 20 amino acids. V gave up 5 bases and J gave up 0 bases; unmatched junction bases: 20. Germline V lookup: CDR1 TSWWSYY, CDR2 QGS. The DNA for the CDR3 is TGTGCTCTTGGGAACCCGTCGATTCTCCTTCCTAAGGGGTACACCGATAAACTCATCTTT. The encoded protein is CALGNPSILLPKGYTDKLIF.

This clone has more than one count but fewer than ten. The chain has TRDV1 and TRDJ1, with TRDD3 matching 10 bases. The CDR3 is 19 residues long. Germline trimming cut 5 bases from V and 4 bases from J; bases unmatched to any gene: 19. The germline gives CDR1 TSWWSYY, CDR2 QGS. CDR3 protein: CALGTLSYWMGDTNDKLIF. CDR3 DNA sequence: TGTGCTCTTGGGACACTTTCCTACTGGATGGGGGATACTAACGATAAACTCATCTTT.

Only a few counts were recorded for this clone. The chain uses TRDV1 and TRDJ1; TRDD3 matches 11 bases. This CDR3 comprises 22 residues. Germline lookup yields CDR1 TSWWSYY and CDR2 QGS. Trimming cost V 5 bases and J 2 bases; bases outside gene matches: 25. In DNA, the CDR3 is TGTGCTCTTGGGAAATTCCCGCCTTCCTACGGGGACTGGGGGATAGGTACCGATAAACTCATCTTT. Translating it yields CALGKFPPSYGDWGIGTDKLIF.